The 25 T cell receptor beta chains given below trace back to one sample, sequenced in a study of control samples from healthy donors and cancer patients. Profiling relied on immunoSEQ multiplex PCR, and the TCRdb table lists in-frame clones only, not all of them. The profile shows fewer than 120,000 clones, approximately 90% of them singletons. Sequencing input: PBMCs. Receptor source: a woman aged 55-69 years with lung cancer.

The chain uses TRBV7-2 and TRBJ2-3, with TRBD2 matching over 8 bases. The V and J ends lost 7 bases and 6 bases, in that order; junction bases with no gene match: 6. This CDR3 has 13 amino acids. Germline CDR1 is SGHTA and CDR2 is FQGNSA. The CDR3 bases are TGTGCCAGCACCCGGGGGGGGGCCGATACGCAGTATTTT. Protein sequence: CASTRGGADTQYF.

The CDR3 region is CASSLAGGLTYEQYF. The CDR3 nucleotides read TGCGCCAGCAGCTTGGCAGGGGGTCTGACCTACGAGCAGTACTTC. The gene calls are TRBV5-1 and TRBJ2-7; 7 bases are a match to TRBD1. The CDR3 extends over 15 amino acids. CDR1 is SGHRS, CDR2 YFSETQ, per germline. Trimming cost V 0 bases and J 2 bases; bases outside gene matches: 5. Together with reference TRBV5-1 and TRBJ2-7, the CDR3 gives the full variable domain: KAGVTQTPRYLIKTRGQQVTLSCSPISGHRSVSWYQQTPGQGLQFLFEYFSETQRNKGNFPGRFSGRQFSNSRSEMNVSTLELGDSALYLCASSLAGGLTYEQYFGPGTRLTVT.

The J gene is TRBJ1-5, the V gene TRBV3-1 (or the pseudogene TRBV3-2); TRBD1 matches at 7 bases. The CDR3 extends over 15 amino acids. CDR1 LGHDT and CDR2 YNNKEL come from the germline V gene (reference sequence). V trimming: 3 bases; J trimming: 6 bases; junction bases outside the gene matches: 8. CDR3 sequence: CASSQGRYRGQPQHF. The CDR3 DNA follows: TGTGCCAGCAGCCAGGGTCGTTACAGGGGTCAGCCCCAGCATTTT.

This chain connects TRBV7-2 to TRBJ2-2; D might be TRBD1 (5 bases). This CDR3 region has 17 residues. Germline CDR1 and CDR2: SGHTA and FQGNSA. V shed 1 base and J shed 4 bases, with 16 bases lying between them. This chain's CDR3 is CASSLVIGAPGTGELFF. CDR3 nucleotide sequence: TGTGCCAGCAGCTTAGTCATTGGGGCCCCGGGCACCGGGGAGCTGTTTTTT.

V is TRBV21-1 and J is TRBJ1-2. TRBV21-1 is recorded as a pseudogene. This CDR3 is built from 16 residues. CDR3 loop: CASSGALRDPAYGYTF. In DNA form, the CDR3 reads TGTGCCAGCAGCGGGGCCCTCCGGGACCCAGCCTATGGCTACACCTTC.

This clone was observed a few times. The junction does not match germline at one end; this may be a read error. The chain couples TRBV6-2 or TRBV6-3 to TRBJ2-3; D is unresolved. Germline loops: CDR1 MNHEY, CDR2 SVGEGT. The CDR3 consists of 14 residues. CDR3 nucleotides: TGTGCCAGCACTTACGGATCTAGCACAGATACGCAGTATTTT. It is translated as CASTYGSSTDTQYF.

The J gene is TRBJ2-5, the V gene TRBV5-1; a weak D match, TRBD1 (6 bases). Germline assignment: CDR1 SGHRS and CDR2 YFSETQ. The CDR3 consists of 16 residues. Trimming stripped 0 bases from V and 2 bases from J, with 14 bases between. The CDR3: CASSLVSGADQETQYF. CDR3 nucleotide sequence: TGCGCCAGCAGCTTGGTATCAGGGGCGGATCAAGAGACCCAGTACTTC.

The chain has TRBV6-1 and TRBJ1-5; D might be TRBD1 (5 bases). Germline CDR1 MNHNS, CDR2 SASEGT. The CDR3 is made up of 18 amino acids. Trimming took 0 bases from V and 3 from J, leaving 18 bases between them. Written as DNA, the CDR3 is TGTGCCAGCAGTGAAGCAGAAGGGCAGGGCCTTTTCAATCAGCCCCAGCATTTT. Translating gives CASSEAEGQGLFNQPQHF.

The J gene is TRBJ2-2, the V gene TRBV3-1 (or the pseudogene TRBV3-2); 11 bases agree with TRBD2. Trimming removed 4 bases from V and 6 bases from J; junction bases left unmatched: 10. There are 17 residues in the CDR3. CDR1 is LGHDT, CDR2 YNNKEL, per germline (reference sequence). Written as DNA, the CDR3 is TGTGCCAGCAGCCTTTCTAGCGGGAGGACGTCGGCCGGGGAGCTGTTTTTT. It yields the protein CASSLSSGRTSAGELFF.

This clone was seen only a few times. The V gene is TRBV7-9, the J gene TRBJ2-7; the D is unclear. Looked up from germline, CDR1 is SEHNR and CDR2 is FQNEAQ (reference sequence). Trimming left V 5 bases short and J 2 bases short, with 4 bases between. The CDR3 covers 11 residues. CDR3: CASSRAYEQYF. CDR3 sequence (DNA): TGTGCCAGCAGCCGGGCCTACGAGCAGTACTTC.

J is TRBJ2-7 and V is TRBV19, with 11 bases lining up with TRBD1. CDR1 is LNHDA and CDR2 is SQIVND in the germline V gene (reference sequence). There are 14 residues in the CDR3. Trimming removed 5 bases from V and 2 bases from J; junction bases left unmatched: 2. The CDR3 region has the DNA TGTGCCAGTAGTTGGACAGGGGGCGCCTACGAGCAGTACTTC. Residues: CASSWTGGAYEQYF.

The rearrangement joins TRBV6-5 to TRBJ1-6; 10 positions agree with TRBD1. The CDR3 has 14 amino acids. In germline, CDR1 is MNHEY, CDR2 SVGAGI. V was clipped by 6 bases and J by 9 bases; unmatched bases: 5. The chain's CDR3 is CASRPGTGASPLHF. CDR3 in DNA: TGTGCCAGCAGACCCGGGACAGGGGCTTCACCCCTCCACTTT.

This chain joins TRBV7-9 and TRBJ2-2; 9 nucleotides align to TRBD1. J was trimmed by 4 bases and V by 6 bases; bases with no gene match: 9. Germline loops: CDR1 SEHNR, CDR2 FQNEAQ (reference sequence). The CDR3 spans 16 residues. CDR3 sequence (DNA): TGTGCCAGCAGTACCTGGTCGACAGGGGGCACCGGGGAGCTGTTTTTT. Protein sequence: CASSTWSTGGTGELFF. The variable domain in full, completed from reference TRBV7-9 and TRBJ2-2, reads DTGVSQNPRHKITKRGQNVTFRCDPISEHNRLYWYRQTLGQGPEFLTYFQNEAQLEKSRLLSDRFSAERPKGSFSTLEIQRTEQGDSAMYLCASSTWSTGGTGELFFGEGSRLTVL.

The CDR3 reads CASSHLARVRNTGELFF. CDR3 bases: TGTGCCAGCAGCCACTTAGCAAGGGTTAGGAACACCGGGGAGCTGTTTTTT. V gene TRBV3-1 (or the pseudogene TRBV3-2) combines with J gene TRBJ2-2; D remains ambiguous. Germline V gene data show CDR1 as LGHDT and CDR2 as YNNKEL (reference sequence). This CDR3 has 17 residues. V was shortened by 3 bases and J by 1 base, with 15 bases between the two germline ends.

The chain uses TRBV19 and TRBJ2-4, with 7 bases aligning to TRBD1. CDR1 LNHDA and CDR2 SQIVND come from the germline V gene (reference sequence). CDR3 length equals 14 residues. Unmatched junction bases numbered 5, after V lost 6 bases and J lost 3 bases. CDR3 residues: CASSMGQYKNIQYF. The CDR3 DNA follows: TGTGCCAGTAGCATGGGACAGTACAAAAACATTCAGTACTTC.

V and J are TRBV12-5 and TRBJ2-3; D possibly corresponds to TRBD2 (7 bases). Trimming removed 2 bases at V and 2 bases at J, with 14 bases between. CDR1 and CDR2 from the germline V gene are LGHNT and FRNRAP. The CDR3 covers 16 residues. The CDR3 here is CASGLMRGPITDTQYF. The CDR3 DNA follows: TGTGCTAGTGGTTTGATGCGGGGGCCCATCACAGATACGCAGTATTTT.

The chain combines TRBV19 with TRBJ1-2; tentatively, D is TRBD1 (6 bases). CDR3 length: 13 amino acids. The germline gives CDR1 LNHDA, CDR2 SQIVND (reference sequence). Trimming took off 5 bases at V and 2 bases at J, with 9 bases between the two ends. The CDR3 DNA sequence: TGTGCCAGTAGTTTCACAGGGAACTATGGCTACACCTTC. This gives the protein CASSFTGNYGYTF.

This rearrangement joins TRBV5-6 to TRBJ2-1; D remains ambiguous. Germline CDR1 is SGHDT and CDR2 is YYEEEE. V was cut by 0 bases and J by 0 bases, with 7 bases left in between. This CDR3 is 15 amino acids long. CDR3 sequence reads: CASSLGTASYNEQFF. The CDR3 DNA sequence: TGTGCCAGCAGCTTGGGAACAGCCTCCTACAATGAGCAGTTCTTC.

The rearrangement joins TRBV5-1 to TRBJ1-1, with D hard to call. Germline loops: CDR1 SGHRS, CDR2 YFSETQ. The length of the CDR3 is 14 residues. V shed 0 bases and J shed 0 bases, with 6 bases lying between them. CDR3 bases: TGCGCCAGCAGCTTGGATAGACTGAACACTGAAGCTTTCTTT. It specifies CASSLDRLNTEAFF. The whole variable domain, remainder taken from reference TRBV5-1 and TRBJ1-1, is KAGVTQTPRYLIKTRGQQVTLSCSPISGHRSVSWYQQTPGQGLQFLFEYFSETQRNKGNFPGRFSGRQFSNSRSEMNVSTLELGDSALYLCASSLDRLNTEAFFGQGTRLTVV.

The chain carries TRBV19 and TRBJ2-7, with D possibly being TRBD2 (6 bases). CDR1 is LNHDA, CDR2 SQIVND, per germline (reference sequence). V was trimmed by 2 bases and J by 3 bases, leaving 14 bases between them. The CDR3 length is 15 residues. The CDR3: CASSIRGGVFYEQYF. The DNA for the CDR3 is TGTGCCAGTAGTATAAGGGGCGGGGTTTTCTACGAGCAGTACTTC.

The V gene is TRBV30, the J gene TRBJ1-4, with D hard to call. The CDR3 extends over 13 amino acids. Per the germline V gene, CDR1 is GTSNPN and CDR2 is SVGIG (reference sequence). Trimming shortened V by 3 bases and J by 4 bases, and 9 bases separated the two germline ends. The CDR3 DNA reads TGTGCCTGGAGCCAGGCTCATAATGAAAAACTGTTTTTT. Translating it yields CAWSQAHNEKLFF.

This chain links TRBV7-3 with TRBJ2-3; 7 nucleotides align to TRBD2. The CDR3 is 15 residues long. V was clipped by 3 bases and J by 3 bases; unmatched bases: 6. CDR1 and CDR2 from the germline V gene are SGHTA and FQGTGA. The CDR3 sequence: CASSLGGYGTDTQYF. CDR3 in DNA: TGTGCCAGCAGCTTGGGGGGGTATGGGACAGATACGCAGTATTTT.

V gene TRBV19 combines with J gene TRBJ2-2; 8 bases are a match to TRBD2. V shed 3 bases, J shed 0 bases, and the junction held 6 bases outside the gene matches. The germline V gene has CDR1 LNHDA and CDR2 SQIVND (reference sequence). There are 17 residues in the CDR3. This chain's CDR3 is CASSILGLGANTGELFF. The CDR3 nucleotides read TGTGCCAGTAGTATTTTGGGACTAGGGGCGAACACCGGGGAGCTGTTTTTT.

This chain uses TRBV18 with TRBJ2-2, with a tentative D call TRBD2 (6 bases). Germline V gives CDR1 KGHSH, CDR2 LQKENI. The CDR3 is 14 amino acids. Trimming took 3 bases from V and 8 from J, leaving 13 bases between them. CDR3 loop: CASSPVRGSGELFF. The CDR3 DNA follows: TGTGCCAGCTCACCGGTTCGGGGGTCGGGGGAGCTGTTTTTT.

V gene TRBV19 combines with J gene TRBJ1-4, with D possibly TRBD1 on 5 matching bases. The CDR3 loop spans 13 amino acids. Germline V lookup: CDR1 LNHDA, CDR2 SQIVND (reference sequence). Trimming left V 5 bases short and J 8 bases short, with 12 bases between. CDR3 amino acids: CASSGQGFEKLFF. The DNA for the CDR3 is TGTGCCAGTAGTGGGCAGGGTTTCGAAAAACTGTTTTTT.